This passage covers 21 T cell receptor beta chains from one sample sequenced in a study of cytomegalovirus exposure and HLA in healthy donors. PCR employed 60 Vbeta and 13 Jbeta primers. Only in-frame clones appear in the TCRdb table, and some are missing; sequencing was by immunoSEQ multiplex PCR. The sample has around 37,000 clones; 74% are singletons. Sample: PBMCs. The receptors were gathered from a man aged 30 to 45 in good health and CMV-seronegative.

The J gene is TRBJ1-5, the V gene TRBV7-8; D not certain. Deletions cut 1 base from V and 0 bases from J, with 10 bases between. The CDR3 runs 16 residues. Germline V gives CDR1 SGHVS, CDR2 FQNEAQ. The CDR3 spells CASSLVTRYSNQPQHF. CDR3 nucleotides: TGTGCCAGCAGCTTAGTTACACGATATAGCAATCAGCCCCAGCATTTT.

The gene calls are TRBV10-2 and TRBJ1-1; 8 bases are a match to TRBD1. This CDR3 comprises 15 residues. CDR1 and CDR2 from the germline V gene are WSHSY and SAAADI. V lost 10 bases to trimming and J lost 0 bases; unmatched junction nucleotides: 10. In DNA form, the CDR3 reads TGCGCCACCAATGGGCAGGGGGCACTGAACACTGAAGCTTTCTTT. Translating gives CATNGQGALNTEAFF.

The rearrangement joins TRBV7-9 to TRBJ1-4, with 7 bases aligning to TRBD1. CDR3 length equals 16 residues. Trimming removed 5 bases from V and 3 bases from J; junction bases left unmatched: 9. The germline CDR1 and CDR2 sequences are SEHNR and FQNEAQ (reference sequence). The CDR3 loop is CASSAQGFLANEKLFF. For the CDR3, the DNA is TGTGCCAGCAGCGCACAGGGGTTTTTGGCTAATGAAAAACTGTTTTTT.

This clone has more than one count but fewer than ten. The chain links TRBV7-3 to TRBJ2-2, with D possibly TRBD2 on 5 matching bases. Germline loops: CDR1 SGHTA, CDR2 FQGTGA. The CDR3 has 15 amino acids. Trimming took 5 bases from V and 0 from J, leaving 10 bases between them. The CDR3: CASSLGAANTGELFF. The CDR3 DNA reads TGTGCCAGCAGCCTGGGAGCCGCGAACACCGGGGAGCTGTTTTTT.

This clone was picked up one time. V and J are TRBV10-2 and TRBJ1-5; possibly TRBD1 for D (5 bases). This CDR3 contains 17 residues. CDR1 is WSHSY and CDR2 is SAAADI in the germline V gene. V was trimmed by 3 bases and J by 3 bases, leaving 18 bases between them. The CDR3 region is CASSDSGAQIFNQPQHF. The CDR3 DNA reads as TGCGCCAGCAGTGACTCTGGGGCCCAAATCTTCAATCAGCCCCAGCATTTT.

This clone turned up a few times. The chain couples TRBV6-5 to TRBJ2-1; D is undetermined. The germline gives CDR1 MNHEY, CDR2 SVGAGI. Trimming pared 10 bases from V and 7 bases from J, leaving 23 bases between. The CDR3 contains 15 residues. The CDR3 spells CATKPQTTGRNEQFF. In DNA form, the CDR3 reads TGTGCCACCAAACCTCAAACTACGGGTAGGAATGAGCAGTTCTTC.

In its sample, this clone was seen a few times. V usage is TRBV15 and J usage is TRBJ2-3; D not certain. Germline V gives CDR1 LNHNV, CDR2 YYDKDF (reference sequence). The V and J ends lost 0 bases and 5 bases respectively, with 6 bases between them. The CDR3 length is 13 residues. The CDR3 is CATSRDEVDTQYF. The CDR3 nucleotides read TGTGCCACCAGCAGAGATGAGGTAGATACGCAGTATTTT.

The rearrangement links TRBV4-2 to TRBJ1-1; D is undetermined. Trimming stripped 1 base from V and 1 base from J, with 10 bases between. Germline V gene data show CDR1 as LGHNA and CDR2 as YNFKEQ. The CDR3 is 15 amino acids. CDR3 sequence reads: CASSQVPTANTEAFF. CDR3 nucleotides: TGTGCCAGCAGCCAAGTCCCTACAGCGAACACTGAAGCTTTCTTT.

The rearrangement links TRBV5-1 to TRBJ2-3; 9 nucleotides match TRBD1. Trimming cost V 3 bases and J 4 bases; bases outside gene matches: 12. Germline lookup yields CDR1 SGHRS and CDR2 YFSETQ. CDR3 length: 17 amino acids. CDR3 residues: CASSSRPGQGIADTQYF. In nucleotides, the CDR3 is TGCGCCAGCAGCTCAAGACCGGGACAGGGAATAGCAGATACGCAGTATTTT.

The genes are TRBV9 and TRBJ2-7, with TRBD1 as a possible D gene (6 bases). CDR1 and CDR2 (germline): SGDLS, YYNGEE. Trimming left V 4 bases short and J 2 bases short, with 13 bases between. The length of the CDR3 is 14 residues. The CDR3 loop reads CASSITGNTYEQYF. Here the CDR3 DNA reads TGTGCCAGCAGCATCACAGGGAATACCTACGAGCAGTACTTC.

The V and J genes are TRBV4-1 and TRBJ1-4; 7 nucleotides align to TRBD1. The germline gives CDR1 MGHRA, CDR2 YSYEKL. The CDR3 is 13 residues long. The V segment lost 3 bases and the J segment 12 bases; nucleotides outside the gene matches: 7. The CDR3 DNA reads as TGCGCCAGCAGCCAGGGGAACAGGGGAGAACTGTTTTTT. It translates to CASSQGNRGELFF.

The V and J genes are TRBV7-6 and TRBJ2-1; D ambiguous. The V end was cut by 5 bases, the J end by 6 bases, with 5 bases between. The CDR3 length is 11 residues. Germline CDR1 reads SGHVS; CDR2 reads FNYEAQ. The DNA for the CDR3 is TGTGCCAGCAGCCCGGGCAATGAGCAGTTCTTC. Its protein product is CASSPGNEQFF.

The CDR3 nucleotides read TGTGCCAGCAGCTTATCAGGGGCGCGGGGGACAGATACGCAGTATTTT. This gives the protein CASSLSGARGTDTQYF. This sequence joins TRBV7-9 and TRBJ2-3, with D perhaps TRBD2 (7 bases). V lost 2 bases and J lost 3, with 15 bases in between. The CDR3 length is 16 residues. From germline, CDR1 is SEHNR and CDR2 FQNEAQ (reference sequence).

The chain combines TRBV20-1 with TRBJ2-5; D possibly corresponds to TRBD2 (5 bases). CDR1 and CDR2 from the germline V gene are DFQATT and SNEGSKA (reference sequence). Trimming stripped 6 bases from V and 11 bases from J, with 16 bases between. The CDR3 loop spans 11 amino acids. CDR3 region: CSAADRGEQYF. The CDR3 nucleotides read TGCAGTGCGGCAGACCGGGGAGAGCAGTACTTC.

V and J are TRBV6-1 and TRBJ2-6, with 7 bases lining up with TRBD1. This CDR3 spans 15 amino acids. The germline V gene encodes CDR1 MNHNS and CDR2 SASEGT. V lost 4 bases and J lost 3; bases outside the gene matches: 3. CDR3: CASSGTGDGANVLTF. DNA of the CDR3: TGTGCCAGCAGTGGAACAGGGGATGGGGCCAACGTCCTGACTTTC.

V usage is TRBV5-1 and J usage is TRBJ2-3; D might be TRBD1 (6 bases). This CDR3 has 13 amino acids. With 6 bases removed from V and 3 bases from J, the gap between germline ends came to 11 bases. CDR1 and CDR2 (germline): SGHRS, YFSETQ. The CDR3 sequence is CASTGVVTDTQYF. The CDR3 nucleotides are TGCGCCAGCACAGGGGTGGTGACAGATACGCAGTATTTT.

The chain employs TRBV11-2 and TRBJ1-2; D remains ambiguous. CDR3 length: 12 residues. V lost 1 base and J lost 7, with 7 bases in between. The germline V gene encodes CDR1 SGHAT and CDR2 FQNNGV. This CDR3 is CASSLGGSGYTF. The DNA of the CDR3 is TGTGCCAGCAGCTTAGGAGGGAGTGGCTACACCTTC.

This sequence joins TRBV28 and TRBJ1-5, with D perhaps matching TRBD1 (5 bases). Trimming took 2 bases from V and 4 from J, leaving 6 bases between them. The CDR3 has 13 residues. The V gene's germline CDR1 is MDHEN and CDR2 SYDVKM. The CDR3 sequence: CASSLTGNQPQHF. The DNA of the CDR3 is TGTGCCAGCAGTTTAACAGGTAATCAGCCCCAGCATTTT.

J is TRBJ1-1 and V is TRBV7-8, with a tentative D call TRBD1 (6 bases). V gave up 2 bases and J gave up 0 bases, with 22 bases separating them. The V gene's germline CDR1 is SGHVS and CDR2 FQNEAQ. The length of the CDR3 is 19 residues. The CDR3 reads CASSLKDLRGRDMNTEAFF. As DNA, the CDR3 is TGTGCCAGCAGCTTAAAAGACTTACGGGGGAGGGACATGAACACTGAAGCTTTCTTT. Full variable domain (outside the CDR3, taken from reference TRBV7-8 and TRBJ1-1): GAGVSQSPRYKVAKRGQDVALRCDPISGHVSLFWYQQALGQGPEFLTYFQNEAQLDKSGLPSDRFFAERPEGSVSTLKIQRTQQEDSAVYLCASSLKDLRGRDMNTEAFFGQGTRLTVV.

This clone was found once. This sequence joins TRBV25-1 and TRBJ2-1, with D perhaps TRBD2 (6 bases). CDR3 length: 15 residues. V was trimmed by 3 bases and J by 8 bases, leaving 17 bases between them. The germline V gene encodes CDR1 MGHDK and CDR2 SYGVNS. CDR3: CASSDPGDSVHEQFF. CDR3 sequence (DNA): TGTGCCAGCAGTGACCCGGGGGATAGCGTACATGAGCAGTTCTTC.

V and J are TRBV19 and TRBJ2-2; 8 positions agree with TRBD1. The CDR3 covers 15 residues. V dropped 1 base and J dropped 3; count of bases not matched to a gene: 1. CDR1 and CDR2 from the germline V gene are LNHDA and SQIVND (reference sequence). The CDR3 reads CASSIATGDTGELFF. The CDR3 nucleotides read TGTGCCAGTAGTATAGCGACAGGGGACACCGGGGAGCTGTTTTTT.